This T cell receptor (beta chain) is from a study of cytomegalovirus exposure and HLA in healthy donors listed by TCRdb under 2017. Study-wide context: An earlier analysis of several hundred of the donors reported approximately 290 Gb of sequence data and some 100 million unique TCR beta sequences from about 179 million T cells. A later analysis re-examined previously published TCR beta repertoires from more than 650 donors and added high-resolution HLA genotyping to investigate patterns of TCR occurrence. The genetic ancestry cluster associated with self-reported Caucasian donors included over 65% of the 398 genotyped donors. Because of strong linkage in the cohort, roughly five DR-DQ haplotypes were treated as single units for association and clustering. An earlier analysis of around 540 of the donors applied high-throughput TCR beta sequencing to assess whether each TCR beta V gene segment acted as functional or pseudogenic. Along with the approximately 670-subject first cohort, a separate validation cohort of over a hundred different subjects was used. Roughly 300 gigabases of sequencing data and approximately 85 million unique TCR sequences were included in an early release covering several hundred HLA-typed donors. The later analysis used no new phenotypic data to find candidate immune exposures, relying instead on TCR beta sequences and their occurrence across donors. The number of donors typed differed by locus, with 629-630 for A, B, C, DRB1 and DQB1, roughly 520 for DQA1, 600 to 610 for DPA1, and over 400 for DPB1. Using immunosequencing, the study profiled T cell repertoires from around 670 subjects and related those repertoires to cytomegalovirus serostatus. Donor age, sex, ethnicity and CMV serostatus were collected together with the repertoire data. The study aimed to test whether signatures of past pathogen exposure could be identified by cataloging public T cell receptors. Every discovery cohort repertoire had been produced on one sequencing platform. Across 398 genotyped donors of the cohort, an average of approximately 240,000 unique TCR beta nucleotide sequences per donor were sequenced, and approximately 17% of those sequences were non-productive. To predict cytomegalovirus infection status, the study brought together high-throughput TCR immunosequencing, statistical association of individual TCRs with disease status, and machine learning. A later genetic analysis took genome-wide SNP genotypes for about 55% of the 666 donors and used that subset as a discovery cohort. Class I and class II HLA loci were covered by the typing at four-digit resolution.

The protocol used for the library was the immunoSEQ multiplex PCR assay. For the multiplex PCR, a mixture combining 60 forward primers for TCR Vbeta segments and 13 reverse primers for TCR Jbeta segments was used. The CDR3 region of rearranged TCR beta genes was amplified from genomic DNA by a multiplex PCR assay. Amplified TCR beta libraries were sequenced as 87-base-pair reads on the Illumina HiSeq System. Per the authors' processing: In a later analysis, tens of millions of unique TCR beta chains were counted across the 650 to 750 repertoires, and around 11 million of these chains were shared by at least two donors. To remove PCR and sequencing errors, raw reads were error-corrected and collapsed into unique sequences using a nearest-neighbor algorithm that merged closely related sequences. Alignment of CDR3 sequences to IMGT reference sequences was used to assign V, D and J gene segments. For a sequence to be retained, a match of at least six nucleotides to both a V gene segment and a J gene segment was required. A rearrangement was called productive if the CDR3 had no stop codons and remained in frame with V and J, and every other rearrangement was called non-productive. Following IMGT convention, CDR3 was defined as the stretch from the second conserved V-encoded cysteine up to the conserved J-encoded phenylalanine. In an earlier analysis of around 640 of the donors, sequences lacking an unambiguous match to a single V gene segment were excluded. In an earlier analysis of 587 of the donors, V segments were called functional above 56.7% productive rearrangements and were called segregating when the between-donor standard deviation exceeded 5%. To diagnose cytomegalovirus status from the catalog of TCR beta chain sequences, a statistical classification framework was built. A later analysis assigned V and J genes by comparing TCR nucleotide sequences with IMGT/GENE-DB human TR gene sequences. In a later analysis, CDR3 sequences and most-parsimonious VDJ recombination scenarios were assigned using the TCRdist pipeline. In a later analysis, every TCR beta chain was defined by the combination of its CDR3 amino acid sequence and its V-gene family, and reads without a unique V-gene family were dropped. As a way to deal with suspected cross-contamination and a sequencing artifact, a later analysis dropped 450 to 700 nucleotide sequences that were highly shared and had low generation probability. For each public chain, a later analysis derived a clonal expansion index from normalized ranks of inferred template counts within each repertoire. A later analysis computed generation probabilities with a VDJ recombination model fitted to out-of-frame rearrangements, and checked the results against IGoR. A later analysis scored TCR-TCR, TCR-HLA and TCR-CMV co-occurrence with hypergeometric tests, applying a repertoire-size bias correction to TCR pairs. To estimate false discovery rates, a later analysis permuted the HLA or CMV assignments 20 times. A later analysis grouped co-occurring TCRs with DBSCAN, adding TCRdist sequence similarity when clustering within HLA-allele-positive subsets. Repertoires with fewer than 30,000 or more than 120,000 public chains were left out of co-occurrence clustering, as were roughly five repertoires with anomalous nucleotide sharing. In TCRdb, the immuneACCESS table is reduced to in-frame sequences with V and J assigned. These tables do not hold every clone; where another copy was compared, an unresolved V gene accounts for under half, and the others remain unexplained. V, J and clone size are taken as reported in that table, and D and trimming were inferred from the DNA itself. A total of 150,000 or so clones appear in this sample, about 74% of them only once. The leading ten clones occupy around 3.1% of the sample.

V lost 5 bases and J lost 7 bases, and the count of bases not matched to a germline gene is 9. Based on the germline V gene (reference sequence), the CDR1 and CDR2 sequences are LNHDA and SQIVND. The CDR3 measures 14 amino acids from cysteine to phenylalanine. Only CDR3 DNA is held: 42 bases, read in frame from base 1. Worth noting for this clone: Its antigen is currently not known. There are no base qualities to consult, and no much larger clone falls within one base.

The cohort comprised some 700 healthy bone marrow donors. Cohort members were all nominally healthy when sampled, although unrecorded immune exposures were likely present. The donor tested CMV seronegative, placing the donor among the roughly 350 seronegative members of the cohort. A peripheral blood sample was provided by each donor, and peripheral blood mononuclear cells were used for TCR beta sequencing. The Qiagen DNeasy Blood Extraction Kit was used to extract genomic DNA from the blood cell samples. Overall results and qualifications from the work: Because HLA typing was unavailable for some donors at each locus, only the typed subset was used in association tests. This cohort had only TCR beta chains sequenced, and the lack of alpha or paired-chain data limited which features could be detected. Presence/absence analyses assumed roughly uniform sequencing depth across donors, an assumption that may not hold. In a later analysis, TCR association rates were found to vary across HLA loci, with the most associated TCRs seen for DRB1 alleles and the fewest for HLA-C alleles. Cytomegalovirus status was reported to be diagnosed by the classifier with high specificity and sensitivity in both the original and validation cohorts. A later genetic analysis associated a missense DCLRE1C variant with V-gene and J-gene trimming of TCR beta chains, and an independent cohort replicated the association. A cluster of highly shared sequence variants was judged likely to represent a technical artifact of the sequencing pipeline. Several of the top co-occurrence clusters appeared to be linked to parvovirus B19, influenza, CMV and Epstein-Barr virus, according to a later analysis. Linkage disequilibrium might explain the correlated functional status among segregating V segments, but an unknown experimental factor could not be excluded. In an earlier analysis of 587 of the donors, most TCR beta V segments appeared in productive rearrangements about 87% or about 30% of the time, broadly matching IMGT annotations. Most CMV-associated TCR beta chains appeared to be HLA-restricted in a later analysis, and the HLA associations seemed to be driven largely by CMV exposure. A further reported finding was that TCR beta sequences accurately predicted the HLA-A and HLA-B alleles for most subjects in the first cohort. The 87-base-pair reads could not distinguish some IMGT-functional V segments, including TRBV6-2 and TRBV6-3, so those segments were excluded. In a later genetic analysis, fewer N-insertions in productive TCRs were reported among donors in an Asian-associated ancestry cluster than the roughly 640-donor mean. For the cohort, immune exposure information was limited to CMV serostatus. A later analysis found that HLA-associated TCR beta chains were more clonally expanded and had lower generation probabilities than equally common non-associated chains. The authors suggested that the approach could potentially be extended to other disease states and immunological phenotypes. Across donors, most TCR sequences were observed very rarely, whereas some public TCRs were present in many individuals. Assigning TCR associations to individual alleles was difficult when HLA alleles, especially DR and DQ, strongly co-occurred. A later analysis associated roughly 17,000 TCR beta sequences with specific HLA alleles at a false discovery rate of 0.05. The study gave a list of about 170 TCR beta chains associated with cytomegalovirus. A few of the identified cytomegalovirus-associated TCR beta chains were confirmed in vitro to be specific for cytomegalovirus antigens. Roughly 17 rarely observed V segments, including chromosome 9 orphons, were excluded from the earlier analysis of approximately 500 of the donors because counts were too low.

The rearrangement joined TRBV19 to TRBJ1-2, and TRBD1 matches 8 of the central bases. Sequencing used PBMCs. This clonotype was obtained from a male donor in good health and CMV-seronegative. The nucleotides are TGTGCCAGTAGTCCGGGGACAGGCCACCGTGGCTACACCTTC. The translation is CASSPGTGHRGYTF.